This T cell receptor beta chain stems from a study of cytomegalovirus exposure and HLA in healthy donors. Study-wide results and caveats: Most sequenced TCRs were rare (though some public TCRs occurred in many donors). TCR clusters originating in the first cohort tended to co-occur in the 120 validation repertoires, according to a later analysis.

Method: immunoSEQ multiplex PCR; TCRdb's copy keeps in-frame clones and lacks some. The sample consists of about 150,000 clones, about 88% of them appearing once. A note on this clone: Its target is not known.

The CDR3 runs to 15 residues. The J segment lost 4 bases and the V segment lost 3 bases, leaving 10 bases of the junction unmatched. CDR1 and CDR2 from the germline V gene are SGHRS and YFSETQ. The donors were part of the validation cohort of some 120 subjects. That cohort was separate from the first cohort, which comprised under 750 subjects. The chain couples TRBV5-1 to TRBJ2-7, with 7 bases aligning to TRBD1. The origin of this receptor is a man between 18 and 29 years old in good health and CMV-seropositive. Source material: PBMCs. The CDR3, as DNA: TGCGCCAGCAGCTCTGACAGGGACCCTCCTTACGAGCAGTACTTC. It encodes CASSSDRDPPYEQYF.